This TCR beta chain was recovered during a study of cytomegalovirus exposure and HLA in healthy donors. V gave up 4 bases and J gave up 3 bases, with 13 bases separating them. The V gene's germline CDR1 is SGHDT and CDR2 YYEEEE. This CDR3 is 14 amino acids long. The PCR contained 60 Vbeta and 13 Jbeta primers. Sequenced by immunoSEQ multiplex PCR; TCRdb stores in-frame clones only, minus some. The data show around 180,000 clones, with more than 70% seen just once and 1.1% held by the top ten. The sequenced sample was PBMCs. The rearrangement uses TRBV5-6 and TRBJ1-1; D is ambiguous. The origin of this receptor is a woman aged 40 to 50 in good health and CMV-seronegative. The chain's CDR3 is CASSQLGVDTEAFF. The CDR3 nucleotides read TGTGCCAGCAGCCAACTCGGGGTGGACACTGAAGCTTTCTTT. The variable domain in full, with the rest retrieved from reference TRBV5-6 and TRBJ1-1, is DAGVTQSPTHLIKTRGQQVTLRCSPKSGHDTVSWYQQALGQGPQFIFQYYEEEERQRGNFPDRFSGHQFPNYSSELNVNALLLGDSALYLCASSQLGVDTEAFFGQGTRLTVV.